These T cell receptor beta chains were read from a single sample in a study of cytomegalovirus exposure and HLA in healthy donors. Profiled with immunoSEQ multiplex PCR; TCRdb holds only in-frame clones, not every one. The sample holds about 100,000 clones, roughly three quarters seen once. Sequencing was carried out using PBMCs. The source of these receptors is a female donor in good health and CMV-seropositive. CDR3s include the opening cysteine and the closing phenylalanine or tryptophan. The D gene is left open where the match is weak. Expanded clones are given a class, and other clones once, few, many or no size at all.

d_gene,j_gene,abundance,v_gene,CDR3aa,CDR3nt
NA,TRBJ2-7,NA,TRBV30,CAWSPGYEQYF,TGTGCCTGGTCCCCAGGATACGAGCAGTACTTC
TRBD2,TRBJ2-1,few,TRBV14,CASSRTSGRADEQFF,TGTGCCAGCAGCCGTACTAGCGGGAGGGCCGATGAGCAGTTCTTC
NA,TRBJ2-7,NA,TRBV6-1,CASSEGQTRTYEQYF,TGTGCCAGCAGTGAGGGTCAGACTAGGACATACGAGCAGTACTTC
NA,TRBJ1-1,NA,TRBV30,CAWSVTGLNTEAFF,TGTGCCTGGAGTGTCACAGGGCTGAACACTGAAGCTTTCTTT
TRBD2,TRBJ2-2,once,TRBV19,CASSMGRERAGELFF,TGTGCCAGTAGTATGGGGCGGGAGCGGGCCGGGGAGCTGTTTTTT
NA,TRBJ2-3,NA,TRBV5-4,CASTSGVGEQYF,TGTGCCAGCACTTCAGGCGTGGGCGAGCAGTATTTT
TRBD1,TRBJ2-3,NA,TRBV30,CAWSQGTGSADTQYF,TGTGCCTGGAGTCAGGGGACAGGGAGTGCAGATACGCAGTATTTT
TRBD2,TRBJ2-1,NA,TRBV2,CASSELSGSYNEQFF,TGTGCCAGCAGTGAACTCAGCGGGAGCTACAATGAGCAGTTCTTC
NA,TRBJ2-7,NA,TRBV29-1,CSARSSYEQYF,TGCAGCGCCCGGAGCTCCTACGAGCAGTACTTC
TRBD1,TRBJ1-2,NA,TRBV7-9,CASSFEGTGYGYTF,TGTGCCAGCAGCTTTGAAGGGACAGGGTATGGCTACACCTTC
TRBD2,TRBJ2-2,NA,TRBV30,CAWRGRGGTGELFF,TGTGCCTGGAGAGGTCGGGGGGGAACCGGGGAGCTGTTTTTT
TRBD1,TRBJ1-2,NA,TRBV9,CASGGQDSNYGYTF,TGTGCCAGCGGAGGACAGGACTCTAACTATGGCTACACCTTC
NA,TRBJ2-3,NA,TRBV30,CAWSPGFTDTQYF,TGTGCCTGGAGTCCAGGGTTTACAGATACGCAGTATTTT
TRBD1,TRBJ1-3,NA,TRBV4-3,CASSQEVGQGSRNTIYF,TGCGCCAGCAGCCAAGAAGTGGGACAGGGGTCGAGAAACACCATATATTTT
TRBD1,TRBJ1-1,NA,TRBV9,CASSVGTGQGTEAFF,TGTGCCAGCAGCGTAGGGACAGGACAAGGCACTGAAGCTTTCTTT
TRBD2,TRBJ2-5,NA,TRBV30,CAWSKMRLAEIYQETQYF,TGTGCCTGGAGTAAGATGAGACTAGCGGAAATTTACCAAGAGACCCAGTACTTC